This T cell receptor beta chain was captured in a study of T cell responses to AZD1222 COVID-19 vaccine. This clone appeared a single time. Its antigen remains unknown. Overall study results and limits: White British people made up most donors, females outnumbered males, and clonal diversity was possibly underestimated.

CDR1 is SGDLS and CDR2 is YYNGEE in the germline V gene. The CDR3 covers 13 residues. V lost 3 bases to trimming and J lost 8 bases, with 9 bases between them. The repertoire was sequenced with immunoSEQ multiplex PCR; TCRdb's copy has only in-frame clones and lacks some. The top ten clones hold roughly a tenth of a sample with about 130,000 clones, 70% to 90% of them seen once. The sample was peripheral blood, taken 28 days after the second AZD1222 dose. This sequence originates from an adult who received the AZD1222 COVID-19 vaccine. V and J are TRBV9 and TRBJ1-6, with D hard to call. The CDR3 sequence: CASSAVHDSPLHF. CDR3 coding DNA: TGTGCCAGCAGCGCGGTTCATGATTCACCCCTCCACTTT. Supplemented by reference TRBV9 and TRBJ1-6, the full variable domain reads DSGVTQTPKHLITATGQRVTLRCSPRSGDLSVYWYQQSLDQGLQFLIQYYNGEERAKGNILERFSAQQFPDLHSELNLSSLELGDSALYFCASSAVHDSPLHFGNGTRLTVT.